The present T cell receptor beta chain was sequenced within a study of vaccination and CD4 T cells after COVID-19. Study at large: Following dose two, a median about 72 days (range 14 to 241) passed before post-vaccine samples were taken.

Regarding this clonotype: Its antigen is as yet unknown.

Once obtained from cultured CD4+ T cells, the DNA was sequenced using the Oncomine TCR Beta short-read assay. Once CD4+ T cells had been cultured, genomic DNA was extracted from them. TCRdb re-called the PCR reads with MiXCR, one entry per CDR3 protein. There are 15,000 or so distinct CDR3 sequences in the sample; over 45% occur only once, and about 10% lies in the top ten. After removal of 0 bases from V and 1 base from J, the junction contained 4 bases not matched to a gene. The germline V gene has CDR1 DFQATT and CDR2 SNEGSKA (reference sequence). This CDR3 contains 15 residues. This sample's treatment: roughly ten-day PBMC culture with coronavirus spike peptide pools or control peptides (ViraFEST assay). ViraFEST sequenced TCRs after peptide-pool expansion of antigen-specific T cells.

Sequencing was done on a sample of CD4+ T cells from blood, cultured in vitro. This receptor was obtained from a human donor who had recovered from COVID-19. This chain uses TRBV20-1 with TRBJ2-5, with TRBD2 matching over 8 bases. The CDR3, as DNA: TGCAGTGCTAGAGATGGGCTAGCGGGCCAAGAGACCCAGTACTTC. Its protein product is CSARDGLAGQETQYF.